Below are 27 T cell receptor beta chains sequenced from a single sample in a study of blood T cell repertoires in COVID-19. Clones were read by immunoSEQ multiplex PCR, and TCRdb kept only the in-frame ones, dropping some. The sample lists 79,000 or so clones; over 70% were seen once. Material: peripheral blood. These receptors all come from a human donor in a cohort sampled during active COVID-19.

CDR3 in amino acids: CASEREGGPANEQFF. DNA for the CDR3: TGTGCCAGCGAACGAGAGGGAGGGCCGGCCAATGAGCAGTTCTTC. This chain uses TRBV6-5 with TRBJ2-1; 7 nucleotides line up with TRBD2. Germline-derived CDR1 and CDR2 are MNHEY and SVGAGI. CDR3 length: 15 residues. Trimming cost V 8 bases and J 6 bases; bases outside gene matches: 13.

The V call is TRBV3-1 (or the pseudogene TRBV3-2), the J call TRBJ2-1; D perhaps matches TRBD2 (6 bases). Between the trimmed V and J ends, which lost 0 bases and 0 bases, there was a span of 12 bases. Germline V gives CDR1 LGHDT, CDR2 YNNKEL (reference sequence). The CDR3 contains 17 residues. The CDR3 DNA sequence: TGTGCCAGCAGCCAAGATCGGGTTAGCGGCTCCTACAATGAGCAGTTCTTC. Encoded protein: CASSQDRVSGSYNEQFF.

This clone was picked up one time. The chain recombines TRBV15 with TRBJ2-7, with 8 bases aligning to TRBD1. Germline V gives CDR1 LNHNV, CDR2 YYDKDF (reference sequence). CDR3 length: 16 residues. Trimming cost V 2 bases and J 6 bases; bases outside gene matches: 12. CDR3 sequence: CATSRNPGQANGEQYF. The DNA of the CDR3 is TGTGCCACCAGCAGAAACCCGGGACAGGCCAACGGCGAGCAGTACTTC.

This chain joins TRBV29-1 and TRBJ2-1; D remains ambiguous. V was trimmed by 2 bases and J by 7 bases, leaving 12 bases between them. CDR3 size: 13 residues. CDR1 is SQVTM and CDR2 is ANQGSEA in the germline V gene. This chain's CDR3 is CSVEKELINEQFF. CDR3 DNA: TGCAGCGTTGAAAAGGAGCTCATTAATGAGCAGTTCTTC.

The gene calls are TRBV4-1 and TRBJ2-1; perhaps TRBD1 as D (6 bases). Germline CDR1 is MGHRA and CDR2 is YSYEKL. The V end was cut by 0 bases, the J end by 4 bases, with 19 bases between. The CDR3 consists of 18 residues. CDR3 coding DNA: TGCGCCAGCAGCCAAGATTTACTCGGGGAAGGGACATACAATGAGCAGTTCTTC. Its translation is CASSQDLLGEGTYNEQFF.

The rearrangement joins TRBV28 to TRBJ2-7; D might be TRBD1 (5 bases). V was clipped by 6 bases and J by 2 bases, with 17 bases between them. The CDR3 is 15 residues long. CDR1 and CDR2 from the germline V gene are MDHEN and SYDVKM. This CDR3 is CASSQGGPLTYEQYF. Written as DNA, the CDR3 is TGTGCCAGCAGCCAGGGTGGTCCGCTTACCTACGAGCAGTACTTC.

V usage is TRBV2 and J usage is TRBJ2-1, with TRBD2 matching over 15 bases. Trimming removed 6 bases from V and 0 bases from J; junction bases left unmatched: 9. The length of the CDR3 is 19 residues. Germline V CDR1 and CDR2: SNHLY, FYNNEI. CDR3 region: CASSQGLAGGTSSYNEQFF. CDR3 nucleotides: TGTGCCAGCAGCCAAGGACTAGCGGGAGGGACGAGCTCCTACAATGAGCAGTTCTTC.

The chain couples TRBV18 to TRBJ2-7; 10 nucleotides agree with TRBD1. This CDR3 has 15 residues. V lost 5 bases to trimming and J lost 2 bases; unmatched junction nucleotides: 6. Germline CDR1 KGHSH, CDR2 LQKENI. For the CDR3, the DNA is TGTGCCAGCTCAGACGGGACAGGGGCAACCTACGAGCAGTACTTC. Its translation is CASSDGTGATYEQYF. The full variable domain, rest sourced from reference TRBV18 and TRBJ2-7, is NAGVMQNPRHLVRRRGQEARLRCSPMKGHSHVYWYRQLPEEGLKFMVYLQKENIIDESGMPKERFSAEFPKEGPSILRIQQVVRGDSAAYFCASSDGTGATYEQYFGPGTRLTVT.

This clone has just one count. This chain uses TRBV9 with TRBJ1-1; D gene unclear. The CDR3 is 15 residues long. The V gene lost 4 bases and the J gene lost 1 base, with 14 bases spanning the gap. Germline loops: CDR1 SGDLS, CDR2 YYNGEE. CDR3 bases: TGTGCCAGCAGCCCCTCGGGGAGAGGGAACACTGAAGCTTTCTTT. It is translated as CASSPSGRGNTEAFF.

V is TRBV18 and J is TRBJ2-1; D might be TRBD1 (6 bases). In germline, CDR1 is KGHSH, CDR2 LQKENI. The V and J ends lost 3 bases and 10 bases respectively, with 13 bases between them. CDR3 size: 13 residues. CDR3 DNA: TGTGCCAGCTCACCTGGACAGTTTCGGGAGCAGTTCTTC. It specifies CASSPGQFREQFF.

The chain combines TRBV6-2 or TRBV6-3 with TRBJ2-3; D is unresolved. V lost 0 bases and J lost 2, with 12 bases in between. Germline CDR1 and CDR2: MNHEY and SVGEGT. The CDR3 loop spans 16 amino acids. The CDR3 protein is CASSYSGTSTTDTQYF. Here the CDR3 DNA reads TGTGCCAGCAGTTACTCGGGCACCTCCACCACAGATACGCAGTATTTT.

This chain joins TRBV5-1 and TRBJ2-1; perhaps TRBD2 as D (5 bases). Germline lookup yields CDR1 SGHRS and CDR2 YFSETQ. Trimming stripped 0 bases from V and 5 bases from J, with 9 bases between. The CDR3 is made up of 14 amino acids. The CDR3 reads CASSLGPGDNEQFF. The CDR3 DNA is TGCGCCAGCAGCTTGGGGCCCGGGGACAATGAGCAGTTCTTC.

The chain recombines TRBV7-8 with TRBJ2-1, with D possibly matching TRBD2 (6 bases). CDR1 is SGHVS and CDR2 is FQNEAQ in the germline V gene. The CDR3 has 15 residues. With 1 base removed from V and 8 bases from J, the gap between germline ends came to 15 bases. CDR3 DNA: TGTGCCAGCAGCTTAGGGATAGCGGTCCTTGATGAGCAGTTCTTC. It codes for CASSLGIAVLDEQFF.

The rearrangement links TRBV7-8 to TRBJ1-1; perhaps TRBD1 as D (5 bases). The germline CDR1 and CDR2 sequences are SGHVS and FQNEAQ. This CDR3 is built from 14 residues. V was shortened by 8 bases and J by 2 bases, with 15 bases between the two germline ends. As DNA, the CDR3 is TGTGCCAGCGACCCGGGGGGGGGTAACACTGAAGCTTTCTTT. Its protein is CASDPGGGNTEAFF. Full variable domain (rest looked up from reference TRBV7-8 and TRBJ1-1): GAGVSQSPRYKVAKRGQDVALRCDPISGHVSLFWYQQALGQGPEFLTYFQNEAQLDKSGLPSDRFFAERPEGSVSTLKIQRTQQEDSAVYLCASDPGGGNTEAFFGQGTRLTVV.

This sequence joins TRBV20-1 and TRBJ2-1, with D possibly being TRBD2 (5 bases). Germline-derived CDR1 and CDR2 are DFQATT and SNEGSKA (reference sequence). With 6 bases removed from V and 6 bases from J, the gap between germline ends came to 9 bases. CDR3 size: 11 residues. DNA for the CDR3: TGCAGTGCCCCGGGGAGCAATGAGCAGTTCTTC. It codes for CSAPGSNEQFF.

V gene TRBV9 combines with J gene TRBJ1-1, with TRBD1 as a possible D gene (5 bases). Trimming stripped 3 bases from V and 1 base from J, with 7 bases between. The CDR3 is 13 residues long. Germline assignment: CDR1 SGDLS and CDR2 YYNGEE. The chain's CDR3 is CASSEGWNTEAFF. The CDR3 bases are TGTGCCAGCAGCGAGGGGTGGAACACTGAAGCTTTCTTT.

The CDR3 spells CAISESIGTGDSYEQYF. In nucleotides, the CDR3 is TGTGCCATCAGTGAGTCAATAGGGACAGGGGATTCGTACGAGCAGTACTTC. This chain links TRBV10-3 with TRBJ2-7; 10 bases fit TRBD1. Germline-derived CDR1 and CDR2 are ENHRY and SYGVKD. The CDR3 has 17 amino acids. J lost 4 bases, V lost 0 bases, and 9 bases had no gene match.

The chain uses TRBV6-5 and TRBJ2-7; 8 bases are a match to TRBD2. The CDR3 is made up of 16 amino acids. Germline trimming cut 2 bases from V and 4 bases from J; bases unmatched to any gene: 10. Germline CDR1 MNHEY, CDR2 SVGAGI. Written as DNA, the CDR3 is TGTGCCAGCAGTTACCACGGGGGGGACTCGGTATACGAGCAGTACTTC. It encodes CASSYHGGDSVYEQYF.

This clone occurred once. The rearrangement links TRBV18 to TRBJ1-1; D is unresolved. Deletions cut 0 bases from V and 1 base from J, with 12 bases between. Germline CDR1 is KGHSH and CDR2 is LQKENI. This CDR3 is built from 16 residues. The CDR3 bases are TGTGCCAGCTCACCACCGTTGAGGGTCTCGAACACTGAAGCTTTCTTT. As protein: CASSPPLRVSNTEAFF.

This clone was seen a single time. The rearrangement joins TRBV29-1 to TRBJ2-4, with D perhaps TRBD1 (7 bases). Germline CDR1 SQVTM, CDR2 ANQGSEA. The germline V and J ends were trimmed by 4 bases and 7 bases, with 14 bases remaining between them. The CDR3 runs 13 residues. CDR3 nucleotides: TGCAGCGTTGGCGGGACAGCAGACAACATTCAGTACTTC. Its protein is CSVGGTADNIQYF. Full variable domain (outside the CDR3, taken from reference TRBV29-1 and TRBJ2-4): SAVISQKPSRDICQRGTSLTIQCQVDSQVTMMFWYRQQPGQSLTLIATANQGSEATYESGFVIDKFPISRPNLTFSTLTVSNMSPEDSSIYLCSVGGTADNIQYFGAGTRLSVL.

The gene calls are TRBV27 and TRBJ2-2, with 8 bases that match TRBD1. Looked up from germline, CDR1 is MNHEY and CDR2 is SMNVEV (reference sequence). The CDR3 is 17 residues long. The J segment lost 0 bases and the V segment lost 6 bases, leaving 9 bases of the junction unmatched. The chain's CDR3 is CASRDRGGRANTGELFF. The CDR3 bases are TGTGCCAGCAGAGACAGGGGAGGACGAGCGAACACCGGGGAGCTGTTTTTT.

The rearrangement links TRBV6-5 to TRBJ1-1; a possible D gene is TRBD1 (5 bases). CDR1 MNHEY and CDR2 SVGAGI come from the germline V gene. The CDR3 covers 14 residues. V was clipped by 2 bases and J by 6 bases, with 13 bases between them. This chain's CDR3 is CASSYVAGPAEAFF. The CDR3, as DNA: TGTGCCAGCAGTTACGTGGCAGGGCCCGCTGAAGCTTTCTTT.

J is TRBJ1-1 and V is TRBV6-5, with TRBD1 as a possible D gene (5 bases). Trimming removed 7 bases at V and 0 bases at J, with 9 bases between. Germline V gene lookup returns CDR1 MNHEY and CDR2 SVGAGI. The CDR3 is 13 amino acids. The CDR3 spells CASTRTLNTEAFF. CDR3 DNA sequence: TGTGCCAGCACTAGGACACTGAACACTGAAGCTTTCTTT.

This chain connects TRBV2 to TRBJ2-7, with D hard to call. Trimming shortened V by 4 bases and J by 2 bases, and 9 bases separated the two germline ends. The CDR3 is made up of 13 amino acids. The germline V gene has CDR1 SNHLY and CDR2 FYNNEI. CDR3 amino acids: CASSVEATYEQYF. DNA for the CDR3: TGTGCCAGCAGTGTCGAGGCTACCTACGAGCAGTACTTC.

The gene calls are TRBV6-1 and TRBJ2-7, with 10 bases fitting TRBD2. CDR1 is MNHNS, CDR2 SASEGT, per germline. V was clipped by 3 bases and J by 0 bases; unmatched bases: 5. The CDR3 is 16 amino acids. CDR3 nucleotide sequence: TGTGCCAGCAGTGATGGGACTAGCGTGCTCTCCTACGAGCAGTACTTC. Translation: CASSDGTSVLSYEQYF.

The chain has TRBV5-5 and TRBJ1-4, with 8 bases lining up with TRBD1. CDR3 size: 15 residues. Germline CDR1 reads SGHKS; CDR2 reads YYEKEE (reference sequence). V dropped 6 bases and J dropped 4; count of bases not matched to a gene: 8. The CDR3 here is CASTSHDRGNEKLFF. The CDR3, as DNA: TGTGCCAGCACCTCACACGACAGGGGTAATGAAAAACTGTTTTTT.

The DNA of the CDR3 is TGCGCCAGCAGCTTGGGGGACTACACTGAAGCTTTCTTT. Its translation: CASSLGDYTEAFF. The chain recombines TRBV5-1 with TRBJ1-1, with a tentative D call TRBD1 (5 bases). From germline, CDR1 is SGHRS and CDR2 YFSETQ. The CDR3 extends over 13 amino acids. Trimming left V 0 bases short and J 3 bases short, with 6 bases between.